This T cell receptor beta chain was identified in a study of Graves' ophthalmopathy and Graves' hyperthyroidism. Regarding the study as a whole: Among expanded thyroid clonotypes above 0.001 frequency, most also occurred in blood.

This clonotype was counted many times. No antigen is known for it. Investigators amplified TCR beta CDR3 regions from RNA transcripts. After a first-round RT-PCR with HTBI primers, a second-round multiplex PCR was run. MiXCR, run by TCRdb on the multiplex PCR reads, gives a single entry per CDR3 protein. The sample shows about 500,000 distinct CDR3 sequences, 13% to 15% of them seen only once. The material sequenced was blood. The sequence came from a woman in her 30s with Graves' ophthalmopathy.

In nucleotides, the CDR3 is TGTGCCACCAGTGACGGCGGGGCACCCCTCCACTTT. Protein product: CATSDGGAPLHF. The chain is built from TRBV24-1 and TRBJ1-6; no definite D call. The germline CDR1 and CDR2 sequences are KGHDR and SFDVKD. The V end was cut by 4 bases, the J end by 11 bases, with 8 bases between. The CDR3 is made up of 12 amino acids.